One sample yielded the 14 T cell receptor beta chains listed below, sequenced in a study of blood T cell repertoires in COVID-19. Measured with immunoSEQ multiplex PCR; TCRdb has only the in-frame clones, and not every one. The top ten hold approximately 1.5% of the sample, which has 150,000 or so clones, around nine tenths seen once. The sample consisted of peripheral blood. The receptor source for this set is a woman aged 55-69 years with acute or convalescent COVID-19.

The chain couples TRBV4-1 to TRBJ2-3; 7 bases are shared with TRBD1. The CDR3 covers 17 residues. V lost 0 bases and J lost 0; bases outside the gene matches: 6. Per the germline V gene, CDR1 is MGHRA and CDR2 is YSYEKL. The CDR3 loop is CASSQDLGQESTDTQYF. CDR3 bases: TGCGCCAGCAGCCAAGATTTAGGACAGGAGAGCACAGATACGCAGTATTTT.

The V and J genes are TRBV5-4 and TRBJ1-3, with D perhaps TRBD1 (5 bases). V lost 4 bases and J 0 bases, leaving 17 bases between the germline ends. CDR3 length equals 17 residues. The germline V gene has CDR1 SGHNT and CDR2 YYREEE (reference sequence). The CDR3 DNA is TGTGCCAGCAGCACGGCAACACAGGTCTTCTCTGGAAACACCATATATTTT. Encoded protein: CASSTATQVFSGNTIYF. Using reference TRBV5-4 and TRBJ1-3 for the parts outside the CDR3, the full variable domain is ETGVTQSPTHLIKTRGQQVTLRCSSQSGHNTVSWYQQALGQGPQFIFQYYREEENGRGNFPPRFSGLQFPNYSSELNVNALELDDSALYLCASSTATQVFSGNTIYFGEGSWLTVV.

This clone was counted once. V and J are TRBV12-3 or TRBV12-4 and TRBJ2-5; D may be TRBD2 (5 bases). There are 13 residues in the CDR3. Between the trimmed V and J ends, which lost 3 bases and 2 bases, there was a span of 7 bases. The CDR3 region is CASSFLAQETQYF. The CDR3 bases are TGTGCCAGCAGTTTCCTAGCTCAAGAGACCCAGTACTTC.

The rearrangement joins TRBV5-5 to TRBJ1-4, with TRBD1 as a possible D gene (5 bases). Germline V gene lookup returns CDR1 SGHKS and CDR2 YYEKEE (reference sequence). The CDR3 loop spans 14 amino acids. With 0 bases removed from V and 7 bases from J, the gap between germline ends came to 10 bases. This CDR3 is CASSLEGDGEKLFF. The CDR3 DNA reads TGTGCCAGCAGCTTGGAAGGGGATGGTGAAAAACTGTTTTTT.

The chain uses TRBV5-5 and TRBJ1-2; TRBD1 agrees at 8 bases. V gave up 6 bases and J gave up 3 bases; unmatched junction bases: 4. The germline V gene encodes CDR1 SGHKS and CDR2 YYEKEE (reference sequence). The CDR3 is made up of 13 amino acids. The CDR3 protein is CASTPTGDYGYTF. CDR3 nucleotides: TGTGCCAGCACCCCGACAGGGGACTATGGCTACACCTTC.

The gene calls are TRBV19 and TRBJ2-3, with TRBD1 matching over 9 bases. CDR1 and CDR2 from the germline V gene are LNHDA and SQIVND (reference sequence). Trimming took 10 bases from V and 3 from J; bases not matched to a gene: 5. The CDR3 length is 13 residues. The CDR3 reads CAIAGTGTDTQYF. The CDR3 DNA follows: TGTGCCATAGCCGGGACAGGGACAGATACGCAGTATTTT. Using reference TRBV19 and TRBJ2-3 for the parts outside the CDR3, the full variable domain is DGGITQSPKYLFRKEGQNVTLSCEQNLNHDAMYWYRQDPGQGLRLIYYSQIVNDFQKGDIAEGYSVSREKKESFPLTVTSAQKNPTAFYLCAIAGTGTDTQYFGPGTRLTVL.

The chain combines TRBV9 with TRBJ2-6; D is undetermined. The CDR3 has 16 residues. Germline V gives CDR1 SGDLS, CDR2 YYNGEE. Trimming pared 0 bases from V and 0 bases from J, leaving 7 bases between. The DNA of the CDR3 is TGTGCCAGCAGCGTAGCGTGGGCCTCTGGGGCCAACGTCCTGACTTTC. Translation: CASSVAWASGANVLTF.

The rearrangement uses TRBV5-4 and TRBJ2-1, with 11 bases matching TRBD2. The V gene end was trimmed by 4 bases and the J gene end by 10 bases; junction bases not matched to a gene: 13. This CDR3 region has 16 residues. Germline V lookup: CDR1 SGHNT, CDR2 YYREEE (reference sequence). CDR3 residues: CASSRGNSGGAQEQFF. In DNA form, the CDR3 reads TGTGCCAGCAGCCGTGGGAATAGCGGGGGGGCCCAGGAGCAGTTCTTC. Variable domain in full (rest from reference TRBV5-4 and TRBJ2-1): ETGVTQSPTHLIKTRGQQVTLRCSSQSGHNTVSWYQQALGQGPQFIFQYYREEENGRGNFPPRFSGLQFPNYSSELNVNALELDDSALYLCASSRGNSGGAQEQFFGPGTRLTVL.

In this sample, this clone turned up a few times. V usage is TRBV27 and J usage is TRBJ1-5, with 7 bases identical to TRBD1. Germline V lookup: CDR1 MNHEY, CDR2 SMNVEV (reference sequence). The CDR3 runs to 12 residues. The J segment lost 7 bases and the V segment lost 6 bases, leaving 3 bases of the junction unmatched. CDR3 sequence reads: CASRTGRQPQHF. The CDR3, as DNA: TGTGCCAGCAGGACAGGGAGGCAGCCCCAGCATTTT.

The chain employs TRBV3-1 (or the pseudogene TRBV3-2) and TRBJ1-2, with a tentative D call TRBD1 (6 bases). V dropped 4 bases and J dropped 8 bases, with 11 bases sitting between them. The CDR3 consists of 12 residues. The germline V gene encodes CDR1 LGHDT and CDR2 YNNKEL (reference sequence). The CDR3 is CASSPTGWGYTF. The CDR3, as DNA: TGTGCCAGCAGCCCTACAGGGTGGGGCTACACCTTC.

The CDR3, as DNA: TGTGCCAGCAGCTCCTCGGGGGGACTAGCCACAGATACGCAGTATTTT. It yields the protein CASSSSGGLATDTQYF. V and J are TRBV25-1 and TRBJ2-3, with 9 bases that match TRBD2. The CDR3 consists of 16 residues. The V gene end was trimmed by 6 bases and the J gene end by 2 bases; junction bases not matched to a gene: 9. Germline lookup yields CDR1 MGHDK and CDR2 SYGVNS.

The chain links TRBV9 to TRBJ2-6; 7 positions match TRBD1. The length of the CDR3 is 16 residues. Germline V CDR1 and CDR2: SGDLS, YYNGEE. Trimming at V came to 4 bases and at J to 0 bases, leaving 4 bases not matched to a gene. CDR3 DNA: TGTGCCAGCAGCCCTAGACAGGGCTCTGGGGCCAACGTCCTGACTTTC. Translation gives CASSPRQGSGANVLTF.

CDR3 in DNA: TGTGCCAGCAGTTTACACGGACAGGGGGTCACTAGTGGCTACACCTTC. This gives the protein CASSLHGQGVTSGYTF. This sequence joins TRBV27 and TRBJ1-2; 10 nucleotides agree with TRBD1. The CDR3 loop spans 16 amino acids. V was clipped by 2 bases and J by 7 bases; unmatched bases: 10. Germline V gene lookup returns CDR1 MNHEY and CDR2 SMNVEV (reference sequence).

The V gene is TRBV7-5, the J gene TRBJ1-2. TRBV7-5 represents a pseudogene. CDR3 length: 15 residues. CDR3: CARSHGGGSDYGYTF. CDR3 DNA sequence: TGTGCCAGAAGCCATGGGGGAGGGTCGGACTATGGCTACACCTTC.